One sample yielded the 28 T cell receptor beta chains listed below, sequenced in a study of shared clonotypes between healthy human individuals. Libraries were prepared by immunoSEQ multiplex PCR; TCRdb keeps only in-frame clonotypes and omits some of them. The sample contains approximately 2.4 million clones, 90% to 97% of which appear only once. The sample consisted of naive CD4+ T cells sorted from blood. Subset reported: CD45RA+ positively selected. These receptors originate from a man between 18 and 35 years old in good health.

The chain couples TRBV10-3 to TRBJ2-5; 11 bases align to TRBD2. The CDR3 runs to 17 residues. Germline values: CDR1 ENHRY, CDR2 SYGVKD. After removal of 2 bases from V and 4 bases from J, the junction contained 9 bases not matched to a gene. The CDR3 bases are TGTGCCATCAGTGAGGTGGGGACTAGCGGTCTGAGAGAGACCCAGTACTTC. It is translated as CAISEVGTSGLRETQYF.

The chain uses TRBV5-6 and TRBJ2-7, with D hard to call. The CDR3 runs 14 residues. The ends were cut back, 2 bases at V and 0 bases at J, with 9 bases in the middle. The germline V gene has CDR1 SGHDT and CDR2 YYEEEE. Written as DNA, the CDR3 is TGTGCCAGCAGCTTCTGGGGAAGCTCCTACGAGCAGTACTTC. Protein sequence: CASSFWGSSYEQYF.

This chain links TRBV5-1 with TRBJ2-3, with D unresolved. Trimming pared 2 bases from V and 8 bases from J, leaving 12 bases between. Germline-derived CDR1 and CDR2 are SGHRS and YFSETQ. The CDR3 loop spans 13 amino acids. The CDR3 protein is CASSLRTDGTQYF. CDR3 coding DNA: TGCGCCAGCAGCTTAAGGACCGACGGTACGCAGTATTTT.

This chain joins TRBV11-2 and TRBJ2-7; no clear D gene. V lost 3 bases to trimming and J lost 0 bases, with 6 bases between them. Per the germline V gene, CDR1 is SGHAT and CDR2 is FQNNGV. The CDR3 spans 13 residues. For the CDR3, the DNA is TGTGCCAGCAGCTTCCGGAGCTCCTACGAGCAGTACTTC. Translation gives CASSFRSSYEQYF.

The chain employs TRBV5-4 and TRBJ2-7; possible D gene TRBD1, 6 bases. The CDR3 spans 12 residues. Germline V gives CDR1 SGHNT, CDR2 YYREEE (reference sequence). V was trimmed by 4 bases and J by 3 bases, leaving 8 bases between them. The CDR3 DNA reads TGTGCCAGCAGCCAGGACAGCTACGAGCAGTACTTC. Its protein is CASSQDSYEQYF. Using reference TRBV5-4 and TRBJ2-7 for the parts outside the CDR3, the full variable domain is ETGVTQSPTHLIKTRGQQVTLRCSSQSGHNTVSWYQQALGQGPQFIFQYYREEENGRGNFPPRFSGLQFPNYSSELNVNALELDDSALYLCASSQDSYEQYFGPGTRLTVT.

This chain uses TRBV5-1 with TRBJ2-4; 9 positions agree with TRBD1. This CDR3 has 14 amino acids. After removal of 4 bases from V and 16 bases from J, the junction contained 15 bases not matched to a gene. Germline lookup yields CDR1 SGHRS and CDR2 YFSETQ. Here the CDR3 reads CASSERTGAGWIYF. The CDR3 bases are TGCGCCAGCAGCGAACGGACAGGGGCCGGGTGGATATACTTC.

The CDR3 loop is CASSPIRISEQFF. DNA of the CDR3: TGTGCCAGCTCACCTATCAGGATAAGTGAGCAGTTCTTC. This chain joins TRBV18 and TRBJ2-1; unclear D gene. The CDR3 contains 13 residues. Trimming took 3 bases from V and 9 from J, leaving 12 bases between them. CDR1 is KGHSH, CDR2 LQKENI, per germline.

The rearrangement joins TRBV10-2 to TRBJ1-3, with D uncertain. Germline loops: CDR1 WSHSY, CDR2 SAAADI. Trimming cost V 8 bases and J 4 bases, with 6 bases left between them. This CDR3 spans 11 amino acids. CDR3 loop: CASSRGNTIYF. The CDR3 region has the DNA TGCGCCAGCTCGCGGGGAAACACCATATATTTT.

The chain's CDR3 is CASSSDRDEQYF. For the CDR3, the DNA is TGTGCCAGCTCATCCGACAGGGACGAGCAGTACTTC. The V and J genes are TRBV18 and TRBJ2-7; 7 nucleotides align to TRBD1. Per the germline V gene, CDR1 is KGHSH and CDR2 is LQKENI. J lost 5 bases, V lost 5 bases, and 3 bases had no gene match. CDR3 length: 12 residues.

V is TRBV19 and J is TRBJ1-1, with D perhaps TRBD1 (5 bases). The germline V gene has CDR1 LNHDA and CDR2 SQIVND (reference sequence). The V end lost 4 bases, the J end lost 11 bases, and 14 bases lay between the germline ends. The CDR3 extends over 12 amino acids. In DNA, the CDR3 is TGTGCCAGTAGTACCCCCCGGGGCGGCGCTTTCTTT. This encodes CASSTPRGGAFF. Variable domain in full (rest from reference TRBV19 and TRBJ1-1): DGGITQSPKYLFRKEGQNVTLSCEQNLNHDAMYWYRQDPGQGLRLIYYSQIVNDFQKGDIAEGYSVSREKKESFPLTVTSAQKNPTAFYLCASSTPRGGAFFGQGTRLTVV.

This clone appeared once. Other nucleotide sequences from this sample produce the same CDR3. The chain is built from TRBV6-1 and TRBJ1-1; D is perhaps TRBD1 (6 bases). The V end was cut by 5 bases, the J end by 1 base, with 8 bases between. CDR3 length: 13 residues. The germline CDR1 and CDR2 sequences are MNHNS and SASEGT. CDR3 nucleotides: TGTGCCAGCAGTCGGACAGCGAACACTGAAGCTTTCTTT. Residues: CASSRTANTEAFF.

The V call is TRBV5-1, the J call TRBJ2-2, with TRBD2 identical over 8 bases. Germline CDR1 and CDR2: SGHRS and YFSETQ. The V and J ends lost 4 bases and 7 bases, in that order; junction bases with no gene match: 6. The CDR3 runs to 14 residues. The CDR3 coding sequence is TGCGCCAGCAGCCGGCGGGAGGTGGACGGGGAGCTGTTTTTT. This gives the protein CASSRREVDGELFF.

J is TRBJ2-5 and V is TRBV4-1; no reliable D call. The CDR3 is 15 amino acids. Germline CDR1 is MGHRA and CDR2 is YSYEKL. Trimming took off 1 base at V and 1 base at J, with 10 bases between the two ends. Written as DNA, the CDR3 is TGCGCCAGCAGCCAAGTTTTCACAGCCCAAGAGACCCAGTACTTC. It translates to CASSQVFTAQETQYF.

The J gene is TRBJ2-3, the V gene TRBV11-2, with 10 nucleotides matching TRBD2. CDR3 size: 17 residues. V lost 4 bases and J lost 7; bases outside the gene matches: 14. Germline CDR1 SGHAT, CDR2 FQNNGV. This CDR3 is CASSSPGGASGGYTQYF. Written as DNA, the CDR3 is TGTGCCAGCAGCTCCCCCGGCGGGGCTAGCGGGGGATATACGCAGTATTTT.

The rearrangement uses TRBV5-1 and TRBJ1-5, with 7 bases matching TRBD1. The ends lost 2 bases at V and 7 bases at J; junction bases unmatched: 6. From germline, CDR1 is SGHRS and CDR2 YFSETQ. The CDR3 sequence is 14 residues long. This CDR3 reads CASSLQGPPQPQHF. The CDR3 nucleotides are TGCGCCAGCAGCTTACAGGGGCCCCCACAGCCCCAGCATTTT.

As regards this clone: Other DNA sequences within the sample encode an identical CDR3. The CDR3 nucleotides read TGTGCCTGGAGTACTAGCACAGATACGCAGTATTTT. Residues: CAWSTSTDTQYF. This chain links TRBV30 with TRBJ2-3; D remains unclear. Germline CDR1 is GTSNPN and CDR2 is SVGIG (reference sequence). Between the trimmed V and J ends, which lost 2 bases and 0 bases, there was a span of 3 bases. The CDR3 length is 12 residues.

The chain joins TRBV6-4 to TRBJ2-6, with 7 bases lining up with TRBD2. CDR3 length: 13 amino acids. Germline V lookup: CDR1 MRHNA, CDR2 SNTAGT. The CDR3 coding sequence is TGTGCAGCGGGGAACTCTGGGGCCAACGTCCTGACTTTC. Translation gives CAAGNSGANVLTF.

A word on this clone: Additional DNA sequences in this sample encode the identical CDR3. The CDR3 region is CASRDSNYGYTF. In DNA form, the CDR3 reads TGCGCCAGCAGGGACTCTAACTATGGCTACACCTTC. The V gene is TRBV5-1, the J gene TRBJ1-2; D call uncertain. CDR1 and CDR2 from the germline V gene are SGHRS and YFSETQ. V was shortened by 5 bases and J by 0 bases, with 5 bases between the two germline ends. CDR3 length: 12 amino acids.

This chain joins TRBV6-5 and TRBJ1-5; D is unclear. CDR1 and CDR2 (germline): MNHEY, SVGAGI. Trimming cost V 8 bases and J 5 bases, with 16 bases left between them. The CDR3 is 14 amino acids. CDR3 region: CASRRVWGDQPQHF. DNA of the CDR3: TGTGCCAGCCGAAGGGTATGGGGAGATCAGCCCCAGCATTTT.

V and J are TRBV6-5 and TRBJ2-6; no reliable D call. This CDR3 region has 14 residues. Germline-derived CDR1 and CDR2 are MNHEY and SVGAGI. Trimming cost V 6 bases and J 2 bases, with 8 bases left between them. CDR3 sequence: CASSPGPGANVLTF. Written as DNA, the CDR3 is TGTGCCAGCAGCCCCGGCCCTGGGGCCAACGTCCTGACTTTC.

The rearrangement joins TRBV6-1 to TRBJ2-7; perhaps TRBD1 as D (5 bases). The CDR3 has 13 amino acids. The germline V gene has CDR1 MNHNS and CDR2 SASEGT. Between the trimmed V and J ends, which lost 7 bases and 2 bases, there was a span of 12 bases. CDR3: CASMNDRAYEQYF. CDR3 bases: TGTGCCAGCATGAATGACAGAGCCTACGAGCAGTACTTC.

The V and J genes are TRBV2 and TRBJ2-7; D not resolved. The CDR3 consists of 12 residues. The V gene lost 7 bases and the J gene lost 3 bases, with 10 bases spanning the gap. In germline, CDR1 is SNHLY, CDR2 FYNNEI. The CDR3 sequence: CASKTDIYEQYF. For the CDR3, the DNA is TGTGCCAGCAAGACTGATATCTACGAGCAGTACTTC.

The chain carries TRBV2 and TRBJ2-6, with unresolved D. Germline-derived CDR1 and CDR2 are SNHLY and FYNNEI. The germline V and J ends were trimmed by 2 bases and 4 bases, with 9 bases remaining between them. There are 15 residues in the CDR3. CDR3 amino acids: CASSELGLGANVLTF. In nucleotides, the CDR3 is TGTGCCAGCAGTGAATTGGGGTTAGGGGCCAACGTCCTGACTTTC.

The chain recombines TRBV19 with TRBJ1-2; 7 bases map to TRBD1. The CDR3 totals 15 residues. J was trimmed by 8 bases and V by 5 bases; bases with no gene match: 14. CDR1 and CDR2 (germline): LNHDA, SQIVND (reference sequence). In nucleotides, the CDR3 is TGTGCCAGTAGTCCGACGGTGACAGGGAACGGCGGCTACACCTTC. This sequence encodes CASSPTVTGNGGYTF.

V and J are TRBV19 and TRBJ1-2; no clear D. CDR1 LNHDA and CDR2 SQIVND come from the germline V gene (reference sequence). The length of the CDR3 is 15 residues. Trimming removed 9 bases at V and 1 base at J, with 18 bases between. CDR3 loop: CASQIGATLNYGYTF. The CDR3 region has the DNA TGTGCCAGCCAGATCGGAGCAACCCTTAACTATGGCTACACCTTC. Complete variable domain (other parts from reference TRBV19 and TRBJ1-2): DGGITQSPKYLFRKEGQNVTLSCEQNLNHDAMYWYRQDPGQGLRLIYYSQIVNDFQKGDIAEGYSVSREKKESFPLTVTSAQKNPTAFYLCASQIGATLNYGYTFGSGTRLTVV.

The rearrangement links TRBV28 to TRBJ1-2; 7 nucleotides align to TRBD1. Trimming at V came to 4 bases and at J to 8 bases, leaving 10 bases not matched to a gene. Germline V gives CDR1 MDHEN, CDR2 SYDVKM. The CDR3 is made up of 14 amino acids. The CDR3 loop reads CASSSPDRLGGYTF. The CDR3 nucleotides are TGTGCCAGCAGTTCCCCGGACAGGCTCGGGGGCTACACCTTC.

The rearrangement uses TRBV9 and TRBJ1-1; D is ambiguous. Trimming stripped 1 base from V and 2 bases from J, with 12 bases between. The germline CDR1 and CDR2 sequences are SGDLS and YYNGEE. The CDR3 consists of 15 residues. This chain's CDR3 is CASSVLPTDNTEAFF. The CDR3 DNA is TGTGCCAGCAGCGTACTCCCGACTGACAACACTGAAGCTTTCTTT.

The chain combines TRBV19 with TRBJ1-5, with D tentatively TRBD1 (5 bases). The CDR3 sequence is 15 residues long. Germline CDR1 is LNHDA and CDR2 is SQIVND (reference sequence). The V gene lost 5 bases and the J gene lost 0 bases, with 11 bases spanning the gap. The CDR3 loop reads CASSSQRGSNQPQHF. As DNA, the CDR3 is TGTGCCAGTAGTTCACAGAGGGGTAGCAATCAGCCCCAGCATTTT.